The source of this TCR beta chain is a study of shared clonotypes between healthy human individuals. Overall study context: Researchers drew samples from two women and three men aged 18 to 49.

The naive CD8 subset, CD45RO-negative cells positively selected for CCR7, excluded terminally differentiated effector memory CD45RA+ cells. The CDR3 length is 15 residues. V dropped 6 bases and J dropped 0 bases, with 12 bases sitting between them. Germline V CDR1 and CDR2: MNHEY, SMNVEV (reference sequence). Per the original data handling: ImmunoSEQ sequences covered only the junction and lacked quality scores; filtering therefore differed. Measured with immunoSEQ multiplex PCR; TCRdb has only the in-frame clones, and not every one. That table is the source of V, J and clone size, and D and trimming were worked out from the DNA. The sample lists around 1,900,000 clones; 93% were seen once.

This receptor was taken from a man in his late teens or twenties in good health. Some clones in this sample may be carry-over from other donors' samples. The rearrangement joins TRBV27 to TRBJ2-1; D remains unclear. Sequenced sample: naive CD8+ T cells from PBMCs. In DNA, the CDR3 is TGTGCCAGCAGACATCCGGACGACTCCTACAATGAGCAGTTCTTC. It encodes CASRHPDDSYNEQFF.